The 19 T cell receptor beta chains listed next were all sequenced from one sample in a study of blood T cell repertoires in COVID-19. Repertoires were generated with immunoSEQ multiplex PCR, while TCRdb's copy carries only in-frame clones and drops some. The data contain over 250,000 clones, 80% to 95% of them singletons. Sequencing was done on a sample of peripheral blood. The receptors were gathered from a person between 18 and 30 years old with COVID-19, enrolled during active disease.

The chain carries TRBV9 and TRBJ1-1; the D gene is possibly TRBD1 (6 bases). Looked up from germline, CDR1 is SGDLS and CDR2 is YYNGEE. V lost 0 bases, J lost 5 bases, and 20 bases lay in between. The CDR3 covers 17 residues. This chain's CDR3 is CASSVEGETGFRTEAFF. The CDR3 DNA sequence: TGTGCCAGCAGCGTAGAGGGGGAGACTGGGTTCCGGACTGAAGCTTTCTTT.

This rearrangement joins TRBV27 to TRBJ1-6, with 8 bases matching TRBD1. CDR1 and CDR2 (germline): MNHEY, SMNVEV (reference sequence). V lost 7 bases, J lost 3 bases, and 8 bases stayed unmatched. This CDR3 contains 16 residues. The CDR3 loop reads CASTRTGTVYNSPLHF. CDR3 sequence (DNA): TGTGCCAGCACCCGGACAGGGACGGTCTATAATTCACCCCTCCACTTT.

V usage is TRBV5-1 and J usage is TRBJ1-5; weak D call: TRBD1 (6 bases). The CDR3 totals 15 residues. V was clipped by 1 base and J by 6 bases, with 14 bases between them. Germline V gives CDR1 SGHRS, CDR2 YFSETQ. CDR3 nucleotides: TGCGCCAGCAGCTTGTCAGGGGCCCTAGGTCAGCCCCAGCATTTT. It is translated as CASSLSGALGQPQHF.

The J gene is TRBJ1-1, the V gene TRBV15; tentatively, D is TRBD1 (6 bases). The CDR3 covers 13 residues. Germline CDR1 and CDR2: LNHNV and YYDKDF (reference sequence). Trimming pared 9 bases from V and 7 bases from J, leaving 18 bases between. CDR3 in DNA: TGTGCCACTCGCGAGCTACAGGGTAGTGAAGCTTTCTTT. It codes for CATRELQGSEAFF.

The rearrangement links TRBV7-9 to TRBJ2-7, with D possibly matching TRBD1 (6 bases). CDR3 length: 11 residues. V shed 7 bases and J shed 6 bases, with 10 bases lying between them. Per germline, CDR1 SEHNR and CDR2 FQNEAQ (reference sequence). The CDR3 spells CASKRGGEQYF. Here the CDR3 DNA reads TGTGCCAGCAAAAGAGGGGGCGAGCAGTACTTC.

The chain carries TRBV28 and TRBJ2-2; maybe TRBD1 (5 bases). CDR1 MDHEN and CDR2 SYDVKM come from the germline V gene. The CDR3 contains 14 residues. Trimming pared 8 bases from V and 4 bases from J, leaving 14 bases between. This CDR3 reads CASGQGGGTGELFF. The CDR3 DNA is TGTGCCAGCGGGCAGGGCGGCGGCACCGGGGAGCTGTTTTTT.

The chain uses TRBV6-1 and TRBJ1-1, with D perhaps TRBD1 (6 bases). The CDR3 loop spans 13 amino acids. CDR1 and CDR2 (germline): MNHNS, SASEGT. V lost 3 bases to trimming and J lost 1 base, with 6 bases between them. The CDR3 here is CASSDRGNTEAFF. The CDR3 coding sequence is TGTGCCAGCAGTGACAGGGGGAACACTGAAGCTTTCTTT.

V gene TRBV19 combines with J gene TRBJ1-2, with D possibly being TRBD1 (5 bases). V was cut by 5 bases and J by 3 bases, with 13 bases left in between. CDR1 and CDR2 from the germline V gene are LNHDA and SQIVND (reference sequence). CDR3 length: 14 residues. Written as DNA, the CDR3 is TGTGCCAGTAGTCTGATTGGGGCAGACTATGGCTACACCTTC. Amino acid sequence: CASSLIGADYGYTF.

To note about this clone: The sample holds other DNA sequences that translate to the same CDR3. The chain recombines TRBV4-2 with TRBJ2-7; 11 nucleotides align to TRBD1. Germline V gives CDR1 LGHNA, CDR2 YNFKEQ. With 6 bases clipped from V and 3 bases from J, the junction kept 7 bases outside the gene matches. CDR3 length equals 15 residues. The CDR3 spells CASSLTGTGGYEQYF. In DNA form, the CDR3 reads TGTGCCAGCAGTTTGACCGGGACAGGGGGCTACGAGCAGTACTTC.

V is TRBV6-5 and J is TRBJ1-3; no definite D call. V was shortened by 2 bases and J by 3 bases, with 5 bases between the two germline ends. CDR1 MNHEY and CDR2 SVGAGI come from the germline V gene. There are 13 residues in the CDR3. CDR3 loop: CASSYSGGNTIYF. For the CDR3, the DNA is TGTGCCAGCAGTTACAGCGGTGGAAACACCATATATTTT.

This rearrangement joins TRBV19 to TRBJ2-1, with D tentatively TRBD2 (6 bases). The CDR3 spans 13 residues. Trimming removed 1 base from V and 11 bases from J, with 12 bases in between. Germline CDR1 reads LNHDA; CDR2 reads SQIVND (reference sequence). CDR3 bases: TGTGCCAGTAGTATAGGGGGACTTAAACAGCAGTTCTTC. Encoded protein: CASSIGGLKQQFF.

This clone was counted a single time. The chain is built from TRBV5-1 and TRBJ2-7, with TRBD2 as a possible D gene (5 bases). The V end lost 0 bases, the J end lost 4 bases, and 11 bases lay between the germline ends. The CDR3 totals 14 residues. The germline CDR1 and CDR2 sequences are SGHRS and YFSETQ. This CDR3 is CASSLGPSGYEQYF. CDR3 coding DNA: TGCGCCAGCAGCTTGGGCCCCAGCGGATACGAGCAGTACTTC.

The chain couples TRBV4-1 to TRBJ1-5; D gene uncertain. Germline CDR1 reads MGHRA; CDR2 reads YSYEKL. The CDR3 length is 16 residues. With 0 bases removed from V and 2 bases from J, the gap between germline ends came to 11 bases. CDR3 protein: CASSQEMTLGNQPQHF. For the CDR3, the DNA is TGCGCCAGCAGCCAAGAGATGACGCTAGGCAATCAGCCCCAGCATTTT.

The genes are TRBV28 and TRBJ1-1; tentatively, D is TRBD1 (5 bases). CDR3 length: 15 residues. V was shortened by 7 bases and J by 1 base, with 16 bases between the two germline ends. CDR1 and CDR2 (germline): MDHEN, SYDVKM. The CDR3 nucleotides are TGTGCCAGCATTCAGCCGGGACTCAAGAACACTGAAGCTTTCTTT. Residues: CASIQPGLKNTEAFF. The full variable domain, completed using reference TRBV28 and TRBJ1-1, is DVKVTQSSRYLVKRTGEKVFLECVQDMDHENMFWYRQDPGLGLRLIYFSYDVKMKEKGDIPEGYSVSREKKERFSLILESASTNQTSMYLCASIQPGLKNTEAFFGQGTRLTVV.

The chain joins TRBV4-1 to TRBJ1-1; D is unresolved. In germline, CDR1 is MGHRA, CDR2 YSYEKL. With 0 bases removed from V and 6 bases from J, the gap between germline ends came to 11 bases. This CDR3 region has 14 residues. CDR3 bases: TGCGCCAGCAGCCAAGATTCAGAGGGTCCTGAAGCTTTCTTT. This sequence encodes CASSQDSEGPEAFF.

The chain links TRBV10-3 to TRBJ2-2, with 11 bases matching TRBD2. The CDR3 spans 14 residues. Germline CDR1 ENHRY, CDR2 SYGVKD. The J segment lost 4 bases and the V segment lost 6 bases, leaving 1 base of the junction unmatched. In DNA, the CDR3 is TGTGCCATCAGGGGACTAGCGGTCACCGGGGAGCTGTTTTTT. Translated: CAIRGLAVTGELFF.

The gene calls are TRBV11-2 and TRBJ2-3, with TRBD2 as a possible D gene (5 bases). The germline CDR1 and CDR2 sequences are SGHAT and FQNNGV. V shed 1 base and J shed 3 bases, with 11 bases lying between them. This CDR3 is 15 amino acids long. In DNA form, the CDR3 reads TGTGCCAGCAGCTTAGGAGGGTTGAGGACAGATACGCAGTATTTT. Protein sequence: CASSLGGLRTDTQYF.

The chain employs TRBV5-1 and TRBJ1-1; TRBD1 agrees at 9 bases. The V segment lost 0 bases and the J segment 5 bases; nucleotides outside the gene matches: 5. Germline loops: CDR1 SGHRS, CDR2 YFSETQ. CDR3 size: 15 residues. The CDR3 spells CASSLAGTGWTEAFF. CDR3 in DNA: TGCGCCAGCAGCTTGGCGGGGACAGGGTGGACTGAAGCTTTCTTT.

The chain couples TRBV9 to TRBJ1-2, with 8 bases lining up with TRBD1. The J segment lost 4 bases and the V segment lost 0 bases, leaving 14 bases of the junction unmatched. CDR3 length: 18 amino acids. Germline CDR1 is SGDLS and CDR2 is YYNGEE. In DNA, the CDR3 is TGTGCCAGCAGCGTAGCTCTTACTCCGGGACAGGAACCCTATGGCTACACCTTC. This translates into CASSVALTPGQEPYGYTF.